Shown below are 14 T cell receptor beta chains from a single sample sequenced in a study of T-cell memory formation after mild COVID-19. TCRdb processed the 5' RACE reads anew with MiXCR; each CDR3 protein has one entry. The table has roughly 190,000 distinct CDR3 sequences, approximately 20% seen once. The sample comprised PBMCs or a T cell subset sorted from them (not recorded which). These receptor sequences come from an adult woman who had mild COVID-19 (a few samples of this study predate the infection). Cell type and time point are not known.

V gene TRBV20-1 combines with J gene TRBJ2-7, with 10 bases lining up with TRBD2. Germline V gene data show CDR1 as DFQATT and CDR2 as SNEGSKA (reference sequence). The trim removed 0 bases at V and 2 bases at J, leaving 4 bases unmatched. The CDR3 is 15 amino acids. The CDR3 here is CSARDLSGRAYEQYF. The CDR3, as DNA: TGCAGTGCTAGAGATCTAAGCGGGAGGGCCTACGAGCAGTACTTC.

This clonotype was observed a handful of times. V gene TRBV7-2 combines with J gene TRBJ2-3; D call uncertain. Germline assignment: CDR1 SGHTA and CDR2 FQGNSA. The V end lost 2 bases, the J end lost 3 bases, and 15 bases lay between the germline ends. This CDR3 has 16 residues. CDR3 sequence (DNA): TGTGCCAGCAGCTTAATTGGAAGGGCCGGTACAGATACGCAGTATTTT. Its protein is CASSLIGRAGTDTQYF.

The gene calls are TRBV29-1 and TRBJ1-2; TRBD1 might be the D (6 bases). The CDR3 covers 12 residues. The V end was cut by 8 bases, the J end by 4 bases, with 14 bases between. Per germline, CDR1 SQVTM and CDR2 ANQGSEA. CDR3 DNA sequence: TGCAGCCACTGGGACATTGCCTATGGCTACACCTTC. Protein sequence: CSHWDIAYGYTF.

This clonotype was seen more than once but under ten times. This chain uses TRBV27 with TRBJ2-7; weak D call: TRBD1 (6 bases). CDR3 length equals 15 residues. The germline gives CDR1 MNHEY, CDR2 SMNVEV (reference sequence). V lost 3 bases and J lost 4, with 16 bases in between. For the CDR3, the DNA is TGTGCCAGCAGTTTGGCCATAGGACAGAAATACGAGCAGTACTTC. It specifies CASSLAIGQKYEQYF.

V and J are TRBV7-3 and TRBJ2-1; the D gene could be TRBD1 or TRBD2 (5 bases each). This CDR3 is 18 amino acids long. V shed 1 base and J shed 0 bases, with 16 bases lying between them. Looked up from germline, CDR1 is SGHTA and CDR2 is FQGTGA. The CDR3 nucleotides read TGTGCCAGCAGCTTAAAGCCGGGGACCGAGGGCTCCTACAATGAGCAGTTCTTC. It yields the protein CASSLKPGTEGSYNEQFF.

The V gene is TRBV20-1, the J gene TRBJ2-7; tentative D call: TRBD2 (5 bases). CDR1 and CDR2 (germline): DFQATT, SNEGSKA (reference sequence). The CDR3 covers 11 residues. V gave up 5 bases and J gave up 0 bases, with 5 bases separating them. CDR3 region: CSAGLSYEQYF. CDR3 DNA: TGCAGTGCTGGACTCTCCTACGAGCAGTACTTC.

The rearrangement links TRBV12-3 or TRBV12-4 to TRBJ2-6; D uncertain. The CDR3 is 16 residues long. V was cut by 1 base and J by 0 bases, with 7 bases left in between. CDR3 nucleotide sequence: TGTGCCAGCAGTTTAGGGGGTCGCTCTGGGGCCAACGTCCTGACTTTC. Translated: CASSLGGRSGANVLTF.

This clonotype was seen a few times. The chain uses TRBV14 and TRBJ2-3; possible D gene TRBD1, 6 bases. Germline CDR1 is SGHDN and CDR2 is FVKESK. The V end lost 0 bases, the J end lost 0 bases, and 7 bases lay between the germline ends. There are 15 residues in the CDR3. The CDR3 DNA follows: TGTGCCAGCAGCCAAGAGGACAGAAGCACAGATACGCAGTATTTT. Translating gives CASSQEDRSTDTQYF.

In this sample, this clonotype turned up many times. The genes are TRBV5-1 and TRBJ2-7; D might be TRBD1 or TRBD2, each matching 5 bases. The V end was cut by 2 bases, the J end by 2 bases, with 17 bases between. CDR1 and CDR2 from the germline V gene are SGHRS and YFSETQ. CDR3 length: 16 residues. CDR3 coding DNA: TGCGCCAGCAGCTTTTTGGGGACGGGCTTAACCTACGAGCAGTACTTC. Its protein product is CASSFLGTGLTYEQYF.

For the CDR3, the DNA is TGTGCCAGCAGCCAAGGCCCTGTATGGGCCAGGGTACTATCCTACGAGCAGTACTTC. Translated, it gives CASSQGPVWARVLSYEQYF. V is TRBV3-1 and J is TRBJ2-7; D may be TRBD1 (5 bases). There are 19 residues in the CDR3. CDR1 and CDR2 from the germline V gene are LGHDT and YNNKEL (reference sequence). Trimming removed 1 base at V and 1 base at J, with 23 bases between.

A few counts support this clonotype. The rearrangement joins TRBV7-2 to TRBJ1-5; a weak D match, TRBD1 (5 bases). Germline loops: CDR1 SGHTA, CDR2 FQGNSA. This CDR3 has 16 residues. Trimming pared 5 bases from V and 5 bases from J, leaving 19 bases between. The CDR3 DNA reads as TGTGCCAGCAGCCTCGACGGGACCCGACAGTATCAGCCCCAGCATTTT. Amino acids: CASSLDGTRQYQPQHF.

The chain couples TRBV11-2 to TRBJ1-1; 8 bases align to TRBD1. The J segment lost 4 bases and the V segment lost 5 bases, leaving 9 bases of the junction unmatched. This CDR3 has 15 residues. CDR1 SGHAT and CDR2 FQNNGV come from the germline V gene. The CDR3 coding sequence is TGTGCCAGCAGCCCTACAGGGGGGGTCGGCACTGAAGCTTTCTTT. It translates to CASSPTGGVGTEAFF. The full variable domain, in which reference TRBV11-2 and TRBJ1-1 provide the parts outside the CDR3, is EAGVAQSPRYKIIEKRQSVAFWCNPISGHATLYWYQQILGQGPKLLIQFQNNGVVDDSQLPKDRFSAERLKGVDSTLKIQPAKLEDSAVYLCASSPTGGVGTEAFFGQGTRLTVV.

This clonotype was seen more than once but under ten times. This rearrangement joins TRBV5-1 to TRBJ2-2; D ambiguous. Trimming took 2 bases from V and 0 from J, leaving 11 bases between them. CDR1 SGHRS and CDR2 YFSETQ come from the germline V gene. The CDR3 runs 16 residues. The CDR3 here is CASSFGGGPNTGELFF. CDR3 DNA: TGCGCCAGCAGCTTTGGTGGTGGCCCGAACACCGGGGAGCTGTTTTTT.

This clonotype was counted only a few times. The CDR3: CASSLGLMPNQPQHF. The CDR3 coding sequence is TGTGCCAGCAGCCTAGGTCTAATGCCGAATCAGCCCCAGCATTTT. The chain carries TRBV7-2 and TRBJ1-5, with D unresolved. Trimming took 5 bases from V and 4 from J, leaving 15 bases between them. The germline V gene encodes CDR1 SGHTA and CDR2 FQGNSA. The CDR3 extends over 15 amino acids.